The rows below give T cell receptor beta chains drawn from one sample of a study of tumor-infiltrating lymphocytes in localized non-small cell lung cancer. Clones were sequenced by immunoSEQ multiplex PCR, and TCRdb holds only the in-frame ones, with some missing. In the table there are over 5,500 clones, about 65% of which are singletons. The sequenced material came from uninvolved lung tissue not adjacent to the tumor. These receptors were obtained from a human donor with non-small cell lung cancer. CDR3s include the opening cysteine and the closing phenylalanine or tryptophan. A D gene is named only where the DNA matches it firmly. Clone size is stated in some rows and not others, as once, few, many or a class when expanded.

d_gene: -; j_gene: TRBJ1-1; len: 14; v_gene: TRBV7-2; abundance: few; CDR3aa: CASRTKDGRTEAFF; CDR3nt: TGTGCCAGCAGGACTAAGGACGGGAGGACTGAAGCTTTCTTT
d_gene: -; j_gene: TRBJ1-1; len: 15; v_gene: TRBV30; abundance: few; CDR3aa: CAWAPLRGRSTEAFF; CDR3nt: TGTGCCTGGGCCCCCCTCCGGGGAAGGAGCACTGAAGCTTTCTTT
d_gene: TRBD2; j_gene: TRBJ2-7; len: 16; v_gene: TRBV6-5; abundance: -; CDR3aa: CASSYGGLGSSYEQYF; CDR3nt: TGTGCCAGCAGTTACGGGGGACTAGGGAGCTCCTACGAGCAGTACTTC
d_gene: -; j_gene: TRBJ1-1; len: 15; v_gene: TRBV2; abundance: few; CDR3aa: CASSDPRGFRTEAFF; CDR3nt: TGTGCCAGCAGTGACCCCCGGGGGTTCCGTACTGAAGCTTTCTTT
d_gene: -; j_gene: TRBJ2-3; len: 15; v_gene: TRBV7-2; abundance: -; CDR3aa: CASSLVLLDADTQYF; CDR3nt: TGTGCCAGCAGCTTAGTCCTGCTCGACGCAGATACGCAGTATTTT
d_gene: TRBD1; j_gene: TRBJ2-2; len: 14; v_gene: TRBV7-9; abundance: -; CDR3aa: CASTTDRVSGELFF; CDR3nt: TGTGCCAGCACCACGGACAGGGTGAGCGGGGAGCTGTTTTTT
d_gene: -; j_gene: TRBJ1-1; len: 14; v_gene: TRBV5-1; abundance: -; CDR3aa: CASSSQGSNTEAFF; CDR3nt: TGCGCCAGCAGCTCCCAGGGTTCGAACACTGAAGCTTTCTTT
d_gene: -; j_gene: TRBJ2-7; len: 14; v_gene: TRBV6-5; abundance: -; CDR3aa: CASSYSNGGYEQYF; CDR3nt: TGTGCCAGCAGTTACTCGAATGGGGGCTACGAGCAGTACTTC
d_gene: TRBD1; j_gene: TRBJ1-2; len: 14; v_gene: TRBV6-5; abundance: -; CDR3aa: CASRGDRDRDGYTF; CDR3nt: TGTGCCAGCAGAGGGGACAGGGACAGGGATGGCTACACCTTC
d_gene: -; j_gene: TRBJ1-5; len: 15; v_gene: TRBV6-1; abundance: few; CDR3aa: CASSAQGFSNQPQHF; CDR3nt: TGTGCCAGCAGCGCGCAGGGATTTAGCAATCAGCCCCAGCATTTT
d_gene: -; j_gene: TRBJ1-1; len: 13; v_gene: TRBV6-5; abundance: medium-sized; CDR3aa: CASSDTGTTEAFF; CDR3nt: TGTGCCAGCAGCGATACAGGGACTACTGAAGCTTTCTTT
d_gene: TRBD1; j_gene: TRBJ1-1; len: 15; v_gene: TRBV6-6; abundance: -; CDR3aa: CASSTWDRLNTEAFF; CDR3nt: TGTGCCAGCAGTACTTGGGACAGATTGAACACTGAAGCTTTCTTT
d_gene: -; j_gene: TRBJ1-5; len: 12; v_gene: TRBV5-8; abundance: few; CDR3aa: CASSLSNQPQHF; CDR3nt: TGTGCCAGCAGCTTGTCTAATCAGCCCCAGCATTTT
d_gene: -; j_gene: TRBJ1-1; len: 15; v_gene: TRBV2; abundance: -; CDR3aa: CASNIGGQLVTEAFF; CDR3nt: TGTGCCAGCAATATCGGGGGCCAATTGGTCACTGAAGCTTTCTTT
d_gene: -; j_gene: TRBJ1-3; len: 16; v_gene: TRBV23-1; abundance: -; CDR3aa: CASSHSPGSGGNTIYF; CDR3nt: TGCGCCAGCAGTCATTCCCCCGGTTCGGGGGGAAACACCATATATTTT
d_gene: TRBD1; j_gene: TRBJ2-7; len: 14; v_gene: TRBV4-3; abundance: -; CDR3aa: CASSRRDRDDEQYF; CDR3nt: TGCGCCAGCAGCCGACGGGACAGGGACGACGAGCAGTACTTC
d_gene: TRBD1; j_gene: TRBJ1-5; len: 14; v_gene: TRBV30; abundance: -; CDR3aa: CAWSATGGHQPQHF; CDR3nt: TGTGCCTGGAGTGCGACAGGGGGCCATCAGCCCCAGCATTTT
d_gene: -; j_gene: TRBJ2-7; len: 15; v_gene: TRBV7-9; abundance: few; CDR3aa: CASSPTRQANNEQYF; CDR3nt: TGTGCCAGCAGCCCAACCCGACAGGCCAACAACGAGCAGTACTTC
d_gene: -; j_gene: TRBJ1-2; len: 13; v_gene: TRBV6-5; abundance: -; CDR3aa: CASRRQDFGGYTF; CDR3nt: TGTGCCAGCAGGAGACAGGACTTTGGTGGCTACACCTTC
d_gene: TRBD1; j_gene: TRBJ2-5; len: 15; v_gene: TRBV5-1; abundance: -; CDR3aa: CASSWTGGYQETQYF; CDR3nt: TGCGCCAGCAGCTGGACAGGGGGTTACCAAGAGACCCAGTACTTC
d_gene: -; j_gene: TRBJ1-2; len: 13; v_gene: TRBV4-2; abundance: few; CDR3aa: CASSPERNYGYTF; CDR3nt: TGTGCCAGCAGCCCCGAGCGGAACTATGGCTACACCTTC
d_gene: TRBD1; j_gene: TRBJ2-5; len: 14; v_gene: TRBV19; abundance: -; CDR3aa: CASSPGTGRETQYF; CDR3nt: TGTGCCAGTAGCCCCGGGACAGGGAGGGAGACCCAGTACTTC
d_gene: -; j_gene: TRBJ2-3; len: 15; v_gene: TRBV19; abundance: -; CDR3aa: CASSITQGWADTQYF; CDR3nt: TGTGCCAGTAGTATTACGCAGGGTTGGGCAGATACGCAGTATTTT
d_gene: -; j_gene: TRBJ1-1; len: 15; v_gene: TRBV7-8; abundance: -; CDR3aa: CASSLAKGVNTEAFF; CDR3nt: TGTGCCAGCAGCTTAGCGAAAGGGGTGAACACTGAAGCTTTCTTT
d_gene: -; j_gene: TRBJ1-6; len: 13; v_gene: TRBV30; abundance: medium-sized; CDR3aa: CAWSGVPNSPLHF; CDR3nt: TGTGCCTGGAGTGGGGTGCCCAATTCACCCCTCCACTTT
d_gene: -; j_gene: TRBJ1-1; len: 12; v_gene: TRBV5-6; abundance: -; CDR3aa: CASSLLSTEAFF; CDR3nt: TGTGCCAGCAGCTTATTAAGCACTGAAGCTTTCTTT
d_gene: TRBD1; j_gene: TRBJ2-7; len: 17; v_gene: TRBV7-8; abundance: -; CDR3aa: CASSSQVGQGAKNEQYF; CDR3nt: TGTGCCAGCAGCTCTCAAGTAGGGCAGGGGGCGAAAAACGAGCAGTACTTC
d_gene: TRBD1; j_gene: TRBJ1-1; len: 15; v_gene: TRBV29-1; abundance: -; CDR3aa: CSVARTGGGNTEAFF; CDR3nt: TGCAGCGTTGCCCGAACAGGGGGGGGCAACACTGAAGCTTTCTTT
d_gene: -; j_gene: TRBJ2-7; len: 14; v_gene: TRBV11-3; abundance: few; CDR3aa: CASRPSAGSYEQYF; CDR3nt: TGTGCCAGCAGACCTAGCGCGGGCTCCTACGAGCAGTACTTC
d_gene: -; j_gene: TRBJ2-1; len: 14; v_gene: TRBV30; abundance: -; CDR3aa: CALMEGALYNEQFF; CDR3nt: TGTGCCTTGATGGAGGGGGCTCTCTACAATGAGCAGTTCTTC
d_gene: -; j_gene: TRBJ1-1; len: 11; v_gene: TRBV10-2; abundance: -; CDR3aa: CASSEGDTAFF; CDR3nt: TGCGCCAGCAGTGAAGGGGACACTGCTTTCTTT
d_gene: TRBD1; j_gene: TRBJ1-6; len: 15; v_gene: TRBV19; abundance: -; CDR3aa: CASRKSDRDNSPLHF; CDR3nt: TGTGCCAGTAGAAAGTCGGACAGGGACAATTCACCCCTCCACTTT
d_gene: -; j_gene: TRBJ2-1; len: 17; v_gene: TRBV27; abundance: -; CDR3aa: CASSFVSGNLAYNEQFF; CDR3nt: TGTGCCAGCAGTTTTGTCTCCGGTAACTTGGCCTACAATGAGCAGTTCTTC
d_gene: -; j_gene: TRBJ1-1; len: 10; v_gene: TRBV29-1; abundance: -; CDR3aa: CSAIYSEAFF; CDR3nt: TGCAGCGCGATATACAGTGAAGCTTTCTTT
d_gene: -; j_gene: TRBJ2-2; len: 16; v_gene: TRBV5-1; abundance: once; CDR3aa: CASSLARVGNTGELFF; CDR3nt: TGCGCCAGCAGCCTTGCGCGAGTGGGTAACACCGGGGAGCTGTTTTTT
d_gene: -; j_gene: TRBJ1-3; len: 14; v_gene: TRBV19; abundance: -; CDR3aa: CASSLQVSGNTIYF; CDR3nt: TGTGCCAGTAGTCTCCAGGTCTCTGGAAACACCATATATTTT
d_gene: -; j_gene: TRBJ1-5; len: 14; v_gene: TRBV9; abundance: few; CDR3aa: CASSVEPGLKPQHF; CDR3nt: TGTGCCAGCAGCGTAGAGCCAGGGTTAAAGCCCCAGCATTTT
d_gene: -; j_gene: TRBJ1-2; len: 14; v_gene: TRBV14; abundance: -; CDR3aa: CASSQDRTAYGYTF; CDR3nt: TGTGCCAGCAGCCAAGACAGGACAGCGTATGGCTACACCTTC
d_gene: -; j_gene: TRBJ2-3; len: 13; v_gene: TRBV30; abundance: -; CDR3aa: CAWSVFTADTQYF; CDR3nt: TGTGCCTGGAGTGTATTCACGGCAGATACGCAGTATTTT
d_gene: -; j_gene: TRBJ2-3; len: 15; v_gene: TRBV7-7; abundance: -; CDR3aa: CASSLDAASTDTQYF; CDR3nt: TGTGCCAGCAGCTTAGACGCGGCGTCCACAGATACGCAGTATTTT
d_gene: TRBD1; j_gene: TRBJ2-5; len: 14; v_gene: TRBV19; abundance: -; CDR3aa: CASKRDSSQETQYF; CDR3nt: TGTGCCAGTAAAAGGGACAGTTCACAAGAGACCCAGTACTTC
d_gene: TRBD2; j_gene: TRBJ2-7; len: 11; v_gene: TRBV7-9; abundance: few; CDR3aa: CLVAGGYEQYF; CDR3nt: TGTTTGGTGGCGGGGGGCTACGAGCAGTACTTC
d_gene: TRBD1; j_gene: TRBJ1-2; len: 11; v_gene: TRBV29-1; abundance: -; CDR3aa: CSVGTGYGYTF; CDR3nt: TGCAGCGTAGGGACAGGGTATGGCTACACCTTC
d_gene: -; j_gene: TRBJ2-1; len: 13; v_gene: TRBV5-4; abundance: few; CDR3aa: CASSLGVYNEQFF; CDR3nt: TGTGCCAGCAGCTTAGGAGTCTACAATGAGCAGTTCTTC
d_gene: -; j_gene: TRBJ2-1; len: 12; v_gene: TRBV6-5; abundance: once; CDR3aa: CASRTPDRQQFF; CDR3nt: TGTGCCAGCAGGACCCCGGACAGACAGCAGTTCTTC
d_gene: -; j_gene: TRBJ2-7; len: 13; v_gene: TRBV11-2; abundance: -; CDR3aa: CASSTHSMGEQYF; CDR3nt: TGTGCCAGCAGCACCCACTCGATGGGCGAGCAGTACTTC
d_gene: -; j_gene: TRBJ1-2; len: 16; v_gene: TRBV4-2; abundance: -; CDR3aa: CASSREYSDSNYGYTF; CDR3nt: TGTGCCAGCAGCCGGGAATACAGCGATTCTAACTATGGCTACACCTTC
d_gene: -; j_gene: TRBJ1-2; len: 15; v_gene: TRBV4-2; abundance: few; CDR3aa: CASSRPDRSNYGYTF; CDR3nt: TGTGCCAGCAGCCGGCCTGACAGGTCCAACTATGGCTACACCTTC
d_gene: -; j_gene: TRBJ1-5; len: 16; v_gene: TRBV6-1; abundance: few; CDR3aa: CASSEAWGGPGQPQHF; CDR3nt: TGTGCCAGCAGTGAAGCATGGGGGGGGCCGGGGCAGCCCCAGCATTTT
d_gene: -; j_gene: TRBJ2-2; len: 13; v_gene: TRBV5-1; abundance: -; CDR3aa: CASSRLEAGELFF; CDR3nt: TGCGCCAGCAGTCGACTTGAGGCCGGGGAGCTGTTTTTT
d_gene: -; j_gene: TRBJ2-1; len: 14; v_gene: TRBV27; abundance: -; CDR3aa: CASSLPPRAGEQFF; CDR3nt: TGTGCCAGCAGTTTACCGCCCCGAGCAGGAGAGCAGTTCTTC
d_gene: -; j_gene: TRBJ2-1; len: 15; v_gene: TRBV30; abundance: once; CDR3aa: CAWSLGRQDYNEQFF; CDR3nt: TGTGCCTGGAGTTTAGGCAGACAAGACTACAATGAGCAGTTCTTC
d_gene: -; j_gene: TRBJ2-3; len: 17; v_gene: TRBV25-1; abundance: -; CDR3aa: CASSGGIGTANTDTQYF; CDR3nt: TGTGCCAGCAGTGGCGGGATCGGGACGGCGAACACAGATACGCAGTATTTT
d_gene: TRBD1; j_gene: TRBJ2-1; len: 15; v_gene: TRBV6-1; abundance: -; CDR3aa: CASSEYQGAAGEQFF; CDR3nt: TGTGCCAGCAGTGAATATCAGGGGGCAGCTGGAGAGCAGTTCTTC
d_gene: TRBD1; j_gene: TRBJ1-1; len: 12; v_gene: TRBV6-5; abundance: -; CDR3aa: CASSYGQGDAFF; CDR3nt: TGTGCCAGCAGTTATGGACAGGGGGACGCTTTCTTT
d_gene: TRBD2; j_gene: TRBJ2-1; len: 17; v_gene: TRBV30; abundance: -; CDR3aa: CAWDLPGLAGGRNEQFF; CDR3nt: TGTGCCTGGGACCTTCCGGGACTAGCGGGGGGGAGGAATGAGCAGTTCTTC
d_gene: -; j_gene: TRBJ1-2; len: 16; v_gene: TRBV9; abundance: few; CDR3aa: CASSVLQGEGNYGYTF; CDR3nt: TGTGCCAGCAGCGTCCTACAGGGTGAGGGAAACTATGGCTACACCTTC
d_gene: TRBD1; j_gene: TRBJ1-1; len: 15; v_gene: TRBV29-1; abundance: medium-sized; CDR3aa: CSVPGTGGGGTEAFF; CDR3nt: TGCAGCGTCCCCGGGACAGGGGGCGGAGGCACTGAAGCTTTCTTT
d_gene: -; j_gene: TRBJ2-2; len: 14; v_gene: TRBV6-6; abundance: -; CDR3aa: CASRAGGDTGELFF; CDR3nt: TGTGCCAGCAGGGCGGGTGGGGACACCGGGGAGCTGTTTTTT
d_gene: TRBD1; j_gene: TRBJ2-7; len: 18; v_gene: TRBV2; abundance: -; CDR3aa: CASSDVMSSGTGVYEQYF; CDR3nt: TGTGCCAGCAGTGATGTTATGTCATCGGGGACAGGGGTCTACGAGCAGTACTTC